Each of the 25 T cell receptor beta chains below was sequenced from the same sample in a study of human T cells and chemical hapten exposure. One entry per CDR3 protein, called by TCRdb with MiXCR from the RACE reads. The table records roughly 100,000 distinct CDR3 sequences, about 8.6% of them present only once. The time point here: healthy volunteer bleed at 2 weeks. Someone pulled total RNA out of unfractionated whole blood. Sequenced input: whole blood. Source of these receptors: a female donor in good health. Some clones in this sample may be carry-over from other donors' samples.

V and J are TRBV12-3 or TRBV12-4 and TRBJ1-3; D unclear. The ends were cut back, 3 bases at V and 3 bases at J, with 3 bases in the middle. The CDR3 extends over 12 amino acids. The CDR3 sequence: CASSFYGNTIYF. The CDR3 DNA is TGTGCCAGCAGTTTTTATGGAAACACCATATATTTT.

The chain recombines TRBV7-9 with TRBJ2-7; tentative D call: TRBD1 (5 bases). This CDR3 has 14 residues. V was trimmed by 1 base and J by 2 bases, leaving 9 bases between them. Germline V gives CDR1 SEHNR, CDR2 FQNEAQ (reference sequence). The CDR3 region is CASSLEDTTYEQYF. CDR3 sequence (DNA): TGTGCCAGCAGCTTAGAGGACACAACCTACGAGCAGTACTTC.

This clonotype was counted at least ten times. The rearrangement links TRBV7-2 to TRBJ2-6, with D maybe TRBD1 (6 bases). Trimming shortened V by 3 bases and J by 0 bases, and 6 bases separated the two germline ends. CDR3 size: 15 residues. Germline V gene data show CDR1 as SGHTA and CDR2 as FQGNSA. The CDR3 DNA reads TGTGCCAGCAGCTTGGACAGCTCTGGGGCCAACGTCCTGACTTTC. It yields the protein CASSLDSSGANVLTF.

This clonotype occurred a few times. The J gene is TRBJ1-1, the V gene TRBV3-1; 7 nucleotides align to TRBD1. This CDR3 has 15 residues. The germline V gene has CDR1 LGHDT and CDR2 YNNKEL (reference sequence). The trim removed 2 bases at V and 4 bases at J, leaving 7 bases unmatched. The CDR3 reads CASSQNIQGGTEAFF. CDR3 coding DNA: TGTGCCAGCAGCCAAAACATCCAGGGGGGCACTGAAGCTTTCTTT.

V gene TRBV4-1 combines with J gene TRBJ2-5, with 7 bases aligning to TRBD1. V gave up 1 base and J gave up 3 bases; unmatched junction bases: 5. This CDR3 has 15 residues. Germline V gene sequence: CDR1 MGHRA, CDR2 YSYEKL. The DNA of the CDR3 is TGCGCCAGCAGCCAAGGAGACAGGGTGAAAGAGACCCAGTACTTC. Encoded protein: CASSQGDRVKETQYF.

Ten or more counts support this clonotype. The chain uses TRBV12-3 or TRBV12-4 and TRBJ2-7; D remains unclear. The V and J ends lost 1 base and 3 bases respectively, with 7 bases between them. There are 13 residues in the CDR3. CDR3 nucleotide sequence: TGTGCCAGCAGTTTAGACACAAACTACGAGCAGTACTTC. Amino acid sequence: CASSLDTNYEQYF.

The sample holds many counts of this clonotype. The chain employs TRBV7-2 and TRBJ2-1, with D perhaps matching TRBD1 (6 bases). V lost 6 bases to trimming and J lost 15 bases, with 30 bases between them. This CDR3 is 16 amino acids long. Germline V gives CDR1 SGHTA, CDR2 FQGNSA. DNA for the CDR3: TGTGCCAGCAGTCCTAGTCTCCTGGGGGCGGCCCAGGGTCGGTTCTTC. This translates into CASSPSLLGAAQGRFF.

The V gene is TRBV6-1, the J gene TRBJ2-7; a possible D gene is TRBD1 (6 bases). The length of the CDR3 is 15 residues. Germline V gene data show CDR1 as MNHNS and CDR2 as SASEGT. V was cut by 2 bases and J by 8 bases, with 19 bases left in between. Here the CDR3 reads CASSESNRVLGQQYF. In DNA form, the CDR3 reads TGTGCCAGCAGTGAAAGCAACAGGGTACTAGGTCAGCAGTACTTC.

The J gene is TRBJ2-2, the V gene TRBV6-2 or TRBV6-3; TRBD2 matches 12 bases. The CDR3 covers 17 residues. With V trimmed by 2 bases and J by 7 bases, 8 bases remained unmatched. The V gene's germline CDR1 is MNHEY and CDR2 SVGEGT. The CDR3: CASSYLRTSGRSGELFF. CDR3 sequence (DNA): TGTGCCAGCAGTTACCTTCGAACTAGCGGGAGGAGCGGGGAGCTGTTTTTT.

This clonotype was recorded at least ten times. The V and J genes are TRBV9 and TRBJ2-2; D may correspond to TRBD1 or TRBD2 (5 bases each). Germline V gene lookup returns CDR1 SGDLS and CDR2 YYNGEE. Trimming shortened V by 3 bases and J by 5 bases, and 11 bases separated the two germline ends. This CDR3 is 14 amino acids long. CDR3 amino acids: CASSAWDQTGELFF. CDR3 nucleotide sequence: TGTGCCAGCAGCGCGTGGGACCAGACCGGGGAGCTGTTTTTT.

This clonotype came up a few times. This chain links TRBV3-1 with TRBJ1-6; 7 bases match TRBD1. Germline lookup yields CDR1 LGHDT and CDR2 YNNKEL (reference sequence). The CDR3 totals 15 residues. J lost 4 bases, V lost 4 bases, and 4 bases had no gene match. The CDR3 DNA reads as TGTGCCAGCAGCCGAACGGGACAGTATAATTCACCCCTCCACTTT. The encoded protein is CASSRTGQYNSPLHF.

This clonotype has only a few counts. V and J are TRBV5-1 and TRBJ2-5; 9 positions agree with TRBD1. V was pared by 7 bases and J by 5 bases, with 12 bases of the junction left unmatched. The germline V gene has CDR1 SGHRS and CDR2 YFSETQ. CDR3 length: 15 amino acids. CDR3 DNA: TGCGCCAGCTACCGCATAGGGACAGGGAGCGAGACCCAGTACTTC. Residues: CASYRIGTGSETQYF.

This clonotype was seen more than once but under ten times. This chain joins TRBV10-3 and TRBJ2-2; D may be TRBD1 (6 bases). The CDR3 spans 15 residues. The germline V gene has CDR1 ENHRY and CDR2 SYGVKD. Trimming cost V 2 bases and J 1 base, with 8 bases left between them. CDR3 amino acids: CAISEGQLNTGELFF. The CDR3 nucleotides read TGTGCCATCAGTGAGGGACAGTTGAACACCGGGGAGCTGTTTTTT.

This clonotype was picked up a small number of times. The J gene is TRBJ2-1, the V gene TRBV11-2, with D perhaps matching TRBD1 or TRBD2 (6 bases each). CDR1 and CDR2 (germline): SGHAT, FQNNGV. V gave up 5 bases and J gave up 7 bases, with 15 bases separating them. The CDR3 has 14 residues. Here the CDR3 reads CASSTSPTGNEQFF. The CDR3 coding sequence is TGTGCCAGCAGCACTAGCCCTACAGGGAATGAGCAGTTCTTC.

The chain links TRBV7-3 to TRBJ2-7; 10 bases agree with TRBD2. The CDR3 has 15 residues. V lost 1 base and J lost 4; bases outside the gene matches: 4. The V gene's germline CDR1 is SGHTA and CDR2 FQGTGA. CDR3 sequence reads: CASSLITSGVYEQYF. The CDR3 DNA is TGTGCCAGCAGCTTAATAACTAGCGGGGTTTACGAGCAGTACTTC.

In its sample, this clonotype was seen a few times. The chain carries TRBV28 and TRBJ2-7, with 8 bases identical to TRBD2. CDR1 is MDHEN and CDR2 is SYDVKM in the germline V gene. The J segment lost 7 bases and the V segment lost 6 bases, leaving 8 bases of the junction unmatched. The CDR3 runs to 13 residues. The CDR3 nucleotides are TGTGCCAGCAGACGGAGCGGGAGAGGGGAGCAGTACTTC. It is translated as CASRRSGRGEQYF.

This clonotype has just one count. This may be a read error, as it is one base from a much larger clone. The rearrangement links TRBV6-4 to TRBJ2-1; TRBD1 is a possible D gene (7 bases). Germline CDR1 MRHNA, CDR2 SNTAGT. This CDR3 is 16 amino acids long. CDR3 bases: TGTGCCAGAAGTGACTCAGGGGGGTTCCCCTACAATGAGCAGTTCTTC. Its protein product is CARSDSGGFPYNEQFF.

The table lists this clonotype with many counts. The genes are TRBV29-1 and TRBJ2-5, with 7 bases fitting TRBD2. The CDR3 is 12 residues long. From germline, CDR1 is SQVTM and CDR2 ANQGSEA. Trimming cost V 1 base and J 5 bases; bases outside gene matches: 1. CDR3 protein: CSVEGGGETQYF. For the CDR3, the DNA is TGCAGCGTTGAAGGGGGAGGGGAGACCCAGTACTTC.

This clonotype occurred once. The chain carries TRBV12-3 or TRBV12-4 and TRBJ2-2; D is perhaps TRBD1 or TRBD2 (5 bases each). Trimming cost V 6 bases and J 2 bases, with 10 bases left between them. The length of the CDR3 is 14 residues. The CDR3 reads CASRGRTNTGELFF. CDR3 bases: TGTGCCAGCAGGGGACGGACAAACACCGGGGAGCTGTTTTTT.

In regard to this clonotype: A much larger clone differs from this one at a single base, so this may be a read error. The V and J genes are TRBV11-2 and TRBJ2-5; 8 bases agree with TRBD2. CDR3 length: 15 residues. The germline V gene has CDR1 SGHAT and CDR2 FQNNGV. The CDR3 DNA follows: TGTGCCAACAGCCCCTTTTCGGGAGGGCCAGAGACCCAGTACTTC. This translates into CANSPFSGGPETQYF. Based on the CDR3 plus reference TRBV11-2 and TRBJ2-5, the full variable domain is EAGVAQSPRYKIIEKRQSVAFWCNPISGHATLYWYQQILGQGPKLLIQFQNNGVVDDSQLPKDRFSAERLKGVDSTLKIQPAKLEDSAVYLCANSPFSGGPETQYFGPGTRLLVL.

This clonotype has more than one count but fewer than ten. The chain combines TRBV5-4 with TRBJ2-1; D is unclear. Germline CDR1 reads SGHNT; CDR2 reads YYREEE (reference sequence). Trimming removed 2 bases from V and 0 bases from J, with 9 bases in between. The CDR3 is 15 residues long. Written as DNA, the CDR3 is TGTGCCAGCAGCTTCGGCTTACGCTCCTACAATGAGCAGTTCTTC. It specifies CASSFGLRSYNEQFF.

A remark on this clonotype: At one of its ends the junction is not consistent with the germline gene, which may arise from a read error. The chain couples TRBV7-9 to TRBJ2-1; tentative D call: TRBD2 (6 bases). The germline V gene has CDR1 SEHNR and CDR2 FQNEAQ (reference sequence). CDR3 length equals 14 residues. The CDR3 coding sequence is TGTGCCAGCAGCTCGGGACTCAATTACAATGAGCGGTTCTTC. Residues: CASSSGLNYNERFF.

This clonotype was counted only a few times. The chain has TRBV29-1 and TRBJ2-1; 9 nucleotides align to TRBD2. This CDR3 is built from 16 residues. After removal of 6 bases from V and 8 bases from J, the junction contained 17 bases not matched to a gene. In germline, CDR1 is SQVTM, CDR2 ANQGSEA. CDR3 in DNA: TGCAGCGTCCCTTACGCCGCGGCGGGAGGGCCCCATGAGCAGTTCTTC. Translating gives CSVPYAAAGGPHEQFF.

This clonotype was seen repeatedly, ten times or more. This chain uses TRBV11-2 with TRBJ2-1, with D perhaps matching TRBD1 (7 bases). Per the germline V gene, CDR1 is SGHAT and CDR2 is FQNNGV. V was cut by 5 bases and J by 9 bases, with 20 bases left in between. This CDR3 comprises 15 residues. DNA of the CDR3: TGTGCCAGCAGCGCTTCTAGCGTCCAGGGGGGTGAGCAGTTCTTC. This gives the protein CASSASSVQGGEQFF.

This clonotype was observed a few times. V gene TRBV6-6 combines with J gene TRBJ2-3, with D unclear. The germline V and J ends were trimmed by 9 bases and 3 bases, with 7 bases remaining between them. Germline CDR1 MNHNY, CDR2 SVGAGI (reference sequence). The CDR3 contains 11 residues. The CDR3 DNA follows: TGTGCCAGTAAAGGGACAGATACGCAGTATTTT. Translated, it gives CASKGTDTQYF.